Following are 10 T cell receptor beta chains from one sample sequenced in a study of blood T cell repertoires in COVID-19. Data came from immunoSEQ multiplex PCR; TCRdb stores just in-frame clones and leaves some out. The sample lists a few hundred thousand clones; about 87% were seen once. The sequenced material came from peripheral blood. The origin of the receptors is a young woman with COVID-19, enrolled during active disease.

This clone showed up just a few times. The chain joins TRBV10-3 to TRBJ1-3; a weak D match, TRBD1 (5 bases). This CDR3 has 15 residues. V was pared by 4 bases and J by 1 base, with 11 bases between. Germline-derived CDR1 and CDR2 are ENHRY and SYGVKD. As DNA, the CDR3 is TGTGCCATCAGTGCGGGAGACAGATCTGGAAACACCATATATTTT. It specifies CAISAGDRSGNTIYF.

The J gene is TRBJ2-7, the V gene TRBV4-1; 7 bases map to TRBD1. Germline assignment: CDR1 MGHRA and CDR2 YSYEKL. This CDR3 contains 14 residues. With V trimmed by 4 bases and J by 2 bases, 5 bases remained unmatched. The CDR3 is CASSLRDSPYEQYF. In DNA, the CDR3 is TGCGCCAGCAGCCTACGGGACAGCCCCTACGAGCAGTACTTC.

This chain connects TRBV24-1 to TRBJ1-4, with 9 positions matching TRBD1. CDR3 length equals 15 residues. Germline CDR1 KGHDR, CDR2 SFDVKD. V lost 5 bases and J lost 7; bases outside the gene matches: 7. In DNA, the CDR3 is TGTGCCACCAGTGCACCGGGACAGGGTGGTGAAAAACTGTTTTTT. It specifies CATSAPGQGGEKLFF.

J is TRBJ2-5 and V is TRBV2, with 7 bases that match TRBD1. J gave up 4 bases and V 6 bases, and 5 bases lay outside the gene matches. This CDR3 spans 13 amino acids. Germline CDR1 reads SNHLY; CDR2 reads FYNNEI. This CDR3 reads CASRDRIVETQYF. The CDR3 region has the DNA TGTGCCAGCAGGGACAGGATCGTAGAGACCCAGTACTTC.

V and J are TRBV28 and TRBJ1-2; tentative D call: TRBD1 (5 bases). The CDR3 consists of 16 residues. CDR1 is MDHEN and CDR2 is SYDVKM in the germline V gene. V lost 5 bases, J lost 4 bases, and 20 bases lay in between. The DNA of the CDR3 is TGTGCCAGCAGTCAACGGCCCCAGGGTCCGGTCTATGGCTACACCTTC. Translation gives CASSQRPQGPVYGYTF.

This clone has a single count. The chain uses TRBV19 and TRBJ2-2; D remains unclear. V lost 7 bases and J 6 bases, leaving 6 bases between the germline ends. The CDR3 is 11 residues long. Germline CDR1 LNHDA, CDR2 SQIVND (reference sequence). The CDR3 reads CASTVAGELFF. The CDR3 DNA reads as TGTGCCAGTACGGTAGCCGGGGAGCTGTTTTTT.

This chain uses TRBV29-1 with TRBJ2-5, with 7 bases lining up with TRBD1. This CDR3 is 16 amino acids long. CDR1 is SQVTM and CDR2 is ANQGSEA in the germline V gene. V was clipped by 4 bases and J by 3 bases; unmatched bases: 14. The CDR3 region has the DNA TGCAGCGTTGGCCACCGGGACAGCTATCTCAAAGAGACCCAGTACTTC. The encoded protein is CSVGHRDSYLKETQYF. The full variable domain, rest sourced from reference TRBV29-1 and TRBJ2-5, is SAVISQKPSRDICQRGTSLTIQCQVDSQVTMMFWYRQQPGQSLTLIATANQGSEATYESGFVIDKFPISRPNLTFSTLTVSNMSPEDSSIYLCSVGHRDSYLKETQYFGPGTRLLVL.

The chain joins TRBV18 to TRBJ1-1; TRBD1 is a possible D gene (6 bases). The CDR3 has 13 residues. CDR1 is KGHSH, CDR2 LQKENI, per germline. V was pared by 5 bases and J by 1 base, with 8 bases between. This CDR3 is CASSTGSNTEAFF. DNA for the CDR3: TGTGCCAGCTCAACAGGGTCGAACACTGAAGCTTTCTTT.

The chain is built from TRBV28 and TRBJ2-1; TRBD1 matches at 7 bases. The CDR3 sequence is 17 residues long. Trimming at V came to 6 bases and at J to 0 bases, leaving 11 bases not matched to a gene. The germline V gene encodes CDR1 MDHEN and CDR2 SYDVKM. The DNA for the CDR3 is TGTGCCAGCAGCCGAATGGTGAGGGGGCCCTCCTACAATGAGCAGTTCTTC. Amino acids: CASSRMVRGPSYNEQFF.

J is TRBJ2-7 and V is TRBV11-2, with unresolved D. The CDR3 has 12 amino acids. The V end lost 0 bases, the J end lost 8 bases, and 8 bases lay between the germline ends. Germline CDR1 and CDR2: SGHAT and FQNNGV. CDR3 region: CASSLERLQQYF. The CDR3 region has the DNA TGTGCCAGCAGCTTAGAACGACTCCAGCAGTACTTC.